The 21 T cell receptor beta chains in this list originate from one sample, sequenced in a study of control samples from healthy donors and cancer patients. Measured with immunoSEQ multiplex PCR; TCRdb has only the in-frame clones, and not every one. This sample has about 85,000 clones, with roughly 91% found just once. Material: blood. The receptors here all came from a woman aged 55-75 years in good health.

CDR3 DNA: TGCAGCGTTGAAGGACAGGGTCTGGCCGAGCAGTACTTC. This gives the protein CSVEGQGLAEQYF. The V gene is TRBV29-1, the J gene TRBJ2-7; TRBD1 aligns across 7 bases. CDR1 SQVTM and CDR2 ANQGSEA come from the germline V gene. This CDR3 is built from 13 residues. The V gene end was trimmed by 1 base and the J gene end by 6 bases; junction bases not matched to a gene: 6.

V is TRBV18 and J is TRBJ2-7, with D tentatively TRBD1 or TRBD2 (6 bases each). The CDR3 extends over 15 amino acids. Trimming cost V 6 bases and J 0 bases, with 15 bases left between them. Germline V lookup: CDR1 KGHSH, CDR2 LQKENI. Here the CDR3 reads CASSPPGAPSYEQYF. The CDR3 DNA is TGTGCCAGCTCCCCCCCGGGGGCCCCCTCCTACGAGCAGTACTTC.

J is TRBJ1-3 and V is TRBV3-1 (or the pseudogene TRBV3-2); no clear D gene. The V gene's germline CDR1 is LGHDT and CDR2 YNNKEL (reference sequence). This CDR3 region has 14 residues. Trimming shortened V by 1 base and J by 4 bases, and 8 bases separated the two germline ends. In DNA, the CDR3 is TGTGCCAGCAGCCAAGGGGAAGGGGGAAACACCATATATTTT. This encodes CASSQGEGGNTIYF.

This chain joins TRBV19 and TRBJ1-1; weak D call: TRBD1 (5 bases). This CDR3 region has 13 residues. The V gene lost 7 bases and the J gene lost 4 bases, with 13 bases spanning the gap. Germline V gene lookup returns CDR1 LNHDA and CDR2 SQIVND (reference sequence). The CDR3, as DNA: TGTGCCAGTAATCGGGGGGTTAGCACTGAAGCTTTCTTT. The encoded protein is CASNRGVSTEAFF.

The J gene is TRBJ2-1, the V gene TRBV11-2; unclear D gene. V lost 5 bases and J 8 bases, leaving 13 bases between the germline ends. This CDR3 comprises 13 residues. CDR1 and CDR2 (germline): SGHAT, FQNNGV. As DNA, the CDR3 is TGTGCCAGCAGCCCGGGCCCTTGGGATGAGCAGTTCTTC. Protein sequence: CASSPGPWDEQFF.

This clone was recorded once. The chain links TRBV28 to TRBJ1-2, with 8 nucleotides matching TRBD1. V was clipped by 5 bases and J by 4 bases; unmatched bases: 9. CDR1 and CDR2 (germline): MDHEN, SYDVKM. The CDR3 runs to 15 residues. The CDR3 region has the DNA TGTGCCAGCAGTCTGGGACTTCAGGGGGCCTATGGCTACACCTTC. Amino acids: CASSLGLQGAYGYTF.

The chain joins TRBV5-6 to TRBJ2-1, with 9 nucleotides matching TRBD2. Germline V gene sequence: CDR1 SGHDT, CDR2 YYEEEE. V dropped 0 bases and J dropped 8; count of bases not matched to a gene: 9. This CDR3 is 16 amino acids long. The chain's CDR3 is CASSLDLAGRDDEQFF. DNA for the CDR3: TGTGCCAGCAGCTTGGATCTAGCGGGAAGGGACGATGAGCAGTTCTTC.

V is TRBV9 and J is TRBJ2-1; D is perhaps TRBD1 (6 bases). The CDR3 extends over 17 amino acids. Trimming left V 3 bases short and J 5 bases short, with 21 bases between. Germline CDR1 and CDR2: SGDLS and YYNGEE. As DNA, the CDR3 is TGTGCCAGCAGCGCCCCTCAGGGGCCTTGGAATCACAATGAGCAGTTCTTC. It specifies CASSAPQGPWNHNEQFF.

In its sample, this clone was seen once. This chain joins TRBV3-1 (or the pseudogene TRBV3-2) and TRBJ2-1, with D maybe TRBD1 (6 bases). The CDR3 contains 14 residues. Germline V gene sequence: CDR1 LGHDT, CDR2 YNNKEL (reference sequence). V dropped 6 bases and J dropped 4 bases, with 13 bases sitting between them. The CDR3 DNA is TGTGCCAGCAGTCCTCGTACAGGGTACAATGAGCAGTTCTTC. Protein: CASSPRTGYNEQFF.

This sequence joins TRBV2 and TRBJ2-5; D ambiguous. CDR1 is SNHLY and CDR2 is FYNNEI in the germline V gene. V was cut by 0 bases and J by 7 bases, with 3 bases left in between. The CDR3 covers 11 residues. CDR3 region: CASSEAGTQYF. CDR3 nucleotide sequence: TGTGCCAGCAGTGAAGCGGGGACCCAGTACTTC.

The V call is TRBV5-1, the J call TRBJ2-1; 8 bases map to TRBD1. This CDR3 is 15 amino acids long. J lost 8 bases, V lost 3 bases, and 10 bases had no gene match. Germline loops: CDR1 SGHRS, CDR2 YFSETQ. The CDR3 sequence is CASSWSGQVGDEQFF. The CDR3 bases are TGCGCCAGCAGCTGGTCGGGACAGGTGGGAGATGAGCAGTTCTTC.

The CDR3 reads CATVRDRRYNEQFF. The CDR3 DNA sequence: TGTGCCACGGTCCGGGACAGACGATACAATGAGCAGTTCTTC. V and J are TRBV2 and TRBJ2-1; 7 bases are a match to TRBD1. J gave up 4 bases and V 10 bases, and 10 bases lay outside the gene matches. Germline assignment: CDR1 SNHLY and CDR2 FYNNEI. This CDR3 contains 14 residues.

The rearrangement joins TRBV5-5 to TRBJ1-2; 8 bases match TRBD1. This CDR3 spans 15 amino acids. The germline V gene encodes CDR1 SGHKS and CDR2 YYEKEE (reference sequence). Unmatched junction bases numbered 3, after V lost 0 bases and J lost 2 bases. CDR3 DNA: TGTGCCAGCAGCTTGGTACAGGGGGGAAACTATGGCTACACCTTC. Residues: CASSLVQGGNYGYTF.

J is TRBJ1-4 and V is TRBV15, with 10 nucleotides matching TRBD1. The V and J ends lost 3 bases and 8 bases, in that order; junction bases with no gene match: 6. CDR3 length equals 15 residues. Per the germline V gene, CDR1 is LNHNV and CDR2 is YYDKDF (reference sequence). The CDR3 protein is CATSRNRDRGEKLFF. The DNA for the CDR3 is TGTGCCACCAGCAGGAACCGGGACAGGGGCGAAAAACTGTTTTTT.

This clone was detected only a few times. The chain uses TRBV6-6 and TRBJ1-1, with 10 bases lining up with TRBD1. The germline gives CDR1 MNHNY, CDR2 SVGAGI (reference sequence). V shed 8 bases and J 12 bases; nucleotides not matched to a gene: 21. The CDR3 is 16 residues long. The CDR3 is CASRTPGQGIGGKSFF. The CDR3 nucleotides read TGTGCCAGCCGGACCCCGGGACAGGGGATTGGGGGTAAATCTTTCTTT.

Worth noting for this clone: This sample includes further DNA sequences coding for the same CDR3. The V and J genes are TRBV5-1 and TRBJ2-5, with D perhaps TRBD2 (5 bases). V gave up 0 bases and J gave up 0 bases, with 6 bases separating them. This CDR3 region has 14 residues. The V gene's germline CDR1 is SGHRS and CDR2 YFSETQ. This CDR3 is CASSLAGNQETQYF. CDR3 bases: TGCGCCAGCAGCTTGGCCGGGAACCAAGAGACCCAGTACTTC.

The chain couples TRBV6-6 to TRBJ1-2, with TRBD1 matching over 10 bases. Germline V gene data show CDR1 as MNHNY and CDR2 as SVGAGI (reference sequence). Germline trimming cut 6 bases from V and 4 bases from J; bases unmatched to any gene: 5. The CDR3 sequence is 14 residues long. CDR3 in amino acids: CASSTGTGAYGYTF. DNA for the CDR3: TGTGCCAGCAGCACCGGGACAGGGGCCTATGGCTACACCTTC.

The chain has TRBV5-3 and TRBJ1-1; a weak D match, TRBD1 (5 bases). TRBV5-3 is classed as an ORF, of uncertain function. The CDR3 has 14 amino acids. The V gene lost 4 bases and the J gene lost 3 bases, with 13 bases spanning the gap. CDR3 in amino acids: CARSNLGEDTEAFF. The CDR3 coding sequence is TGTGCCAGAAGCAACCTAGGGGAGGACACTGAAGCTTTCTTT.

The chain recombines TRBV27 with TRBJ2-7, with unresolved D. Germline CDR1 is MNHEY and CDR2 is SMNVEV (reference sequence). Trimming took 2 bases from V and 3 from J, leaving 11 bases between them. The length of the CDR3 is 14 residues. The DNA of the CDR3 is TGTGCCAGCAGTTTAAGAGACGGAGTCTACGAGCAGTACTTC. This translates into CASSLRDGVYEQYF.

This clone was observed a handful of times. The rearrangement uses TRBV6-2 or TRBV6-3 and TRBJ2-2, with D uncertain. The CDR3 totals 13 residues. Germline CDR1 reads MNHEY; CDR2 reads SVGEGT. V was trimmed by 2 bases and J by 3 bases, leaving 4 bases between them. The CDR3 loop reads CASSYRDTGELFF. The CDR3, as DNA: TGTGCCAGCAGTTACAGGGACACCGGGGAGCTGTTTTTT.

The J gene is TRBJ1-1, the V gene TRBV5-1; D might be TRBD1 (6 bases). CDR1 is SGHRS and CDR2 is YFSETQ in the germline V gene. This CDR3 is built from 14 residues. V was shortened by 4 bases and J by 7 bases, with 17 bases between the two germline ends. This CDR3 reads CASSGETGGGEAFF. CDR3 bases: TGCGCCAGCAGCGGGGAGACAGGCGGGGGTGAAGCTTTCTTT.